Listed here is a single TCR beta chain. Its specificity is unknown. The sample belongs to a study of shared clonotypes between healthy human individuals. Study summary: CD4 naive and CD4 memory each took three plates per donor, while CD8 naive took two and CD8 memory one.

There were no recent acute infections or vaccinations among the donors, who were healthy HIV-negative adults. Study observations and caveats: All-four-donor shared clonotypes had higher generation probabilities than non-shared clonotypes did. Estimated clonotype richness was generally higher in naive than memory subsets.

Profiling relied on immunoSEQ multiplex PCR, and the TCRdb table lists in-frame clones only, not all of them. Among fewer than 850,000 clones, 55% to 75% were seen once, and the ten largest hold 1.8%. The sequencing input was memory CD4+ T cells sorted from blood. Subset defined: CD45RA-negative fraction. This clonotype was sampled from a woman in her twenties or thirties in good health.

The CDR3 spells CASSQSTSGKRYEQYF. CDR3 bases: TGTGCCAGCAGCCAATCCACTAGCGGAAAACGGTACGAGCAGTACTTC. The chain joins TRBV28 to TRBJ2-7; 8 positions agree with TRBD2. V lost 6 bases, J lost 4 bases, and 14 bases stayed unmatched. In germline, CDR1 is MDHEN, CDR2 SYDVKM. The CDR3 length is 16 residues.